This T cell receptor (beta chain) originates from a study of T-cell reconstitution after alpha-beta-depleted transplantation in children. Unique molecular identifiers were used in preparing the TCRbeta library. TCRdb called the PCR reads again in MiXCR, with one record for every CDR3 protein. The data contain about 540,000 distinct CDR3 sequences, 27% of them seen just once; the ten biggest clones take up about a third. The CDR3 is made up of 12 amino acids. CDR1 is MDHEN and CDR2 is SYDVKM in the germline V gene. V shed 6 bases and J shed 8 bases, with 13 bases lying between them. This clonotype appeared a few times.

Source: PBMCs, taken before TCRalphabeta/CD19-depleted stem cell transplant. The chain combines TRBV28 with TRBJ1-2; D is undetermined. The receptor comes from a boy less than two years old with Wiskott-Aldrich syndrome, due to receive a stem cell transplant. Written as DNA, the CDR3 is TGTGCCAGCAGCCAGGTAGCGGGCGGCTACACCTTC. This codes for CASSQVAGGYTF.